The T cell receptor (beta chain) under discussion was sequenced for a study of blood T cell repertoires in COVID-19. Produced via immunoSEQ multiplex PCR; TCRdb's table is partial and in-frame only. This sample yields 55,000 to 70,000 clones, of which around 87% are seen a single time; over 6.5% belongs to the top ten. The CDR3 has 12 amino acids. With 8 bases clipped from V and 6 bases from J, the junction kept 6 bases outside the gene matches. The receptor was derived from a man in his 60s with acute or convalescent COVID-19. The V call is TRBV12-3 or TRBV12-4, the J call TRBJ1-2, with 7 bases identical to TRBD1. Input material: peripheral blood. The CDR3 DNA reads TGTGCCAGCCAGGGGGTAGGGGATGGCTACACCTTC. This encodes CASQGVGDGYTF.